Listed below are T cell receptor beta chains from one sample, sequenced in a study of technical replicates of blood from a few donors. The assay was immunoSEQ multiplex PCR, and TCRdb's table has in-frame clones only and misses some. The sample holds approximately 65,000 clones; approximately 86% are singletons and the top ten take 5% to 6.5%. The sample taken for sequencing was PBMCs. The receptor source for this set is a human donor in good health. Some clones in this sample may be carry-over from other donors' samples. Both conserved end residues are part of each CDR3. Fields, in order: J gene, D gene, clone size, V gene, CDR3 DNA, CDR3 protein. A D gene is named only where the DNA matches it firmly. Clone size is given for some rows only: seen once, a few or many times, or a class if the clone is expanded.

TRBJ1-2,TRBD1,.,TRBV10-3,TGTGCCATCAGCGGACAGGGGGAAAACTATGGCTACACCTTC,CAISGQGENYGYTF
TRBJ1-2,.,.,TRBV5-4,TGTGCCAGCAGCTTGGGATTCGGGGGGAGAGACGGCTACACCTTC,CASSLGFGGRDGYTF
TRBJ2-7,TRBD2,.,TRBV4-1,TGCGCCAGCAGCCAAGGCTTTGCGGGGGGCTACGAGCAGTACTTC,CASSQGFAGGYEQYF
TRBJ2-3,TRBD1,once,TRBV7-9,TGTGCCAGCAGGACGGGACAGGGTGGAGATACGCAGTATTTT,CASRTGQGGDTQYF
TRBJ1-2,TRBD1,.,TRBV7-9,TGTGCCAGCAGCACAGGCACCGGGACAGCCTTTTGGTATGGCTACACCTTC,CASSTGTGTAFWYGYTF
TRBJ2-2,TRBD1,.,TRBV29-1,TGCAGCGTTGGGACAGGGGGTGCGGCCGGGGAGCTGTTTTTT,CSVGTGGAAGELFF
TRBJ1-4,.,.,TRBV6-1,TGTGCCAGCATGGGACAAGCAACTAATGAAAAACTGTTTTTT,CASMGQATNEKLFF
TRBJ2-2,.,.,TRBV10-3,TGTGCCATCGGAAGACTAACCACCGGGGAGCTGTTTTTT,CAIGRLTTGELFF
TRBJ2-3,.,.,TRBV7-3,TGTGCCAGCAGCCTGGGGGGCGGGAGAACAGATACGCAGTATTTT,CASSLGGGRTDTQYF
TRBJ2-3,.,.,TRBV9,TGTGCCAGCAGCGTACTAGCACCCACAGATACGCAGTATTTT,CASSVLAPTDTQYF
TRBJ2-2,.,.,TRBV2,TGTGCCAGCAGTGGGGACACCTACACCGGGGAGCTGTTTTTT,CASSGDTYTGELFF
TRBJ1-2,TRBD1,.,TRBV4-1,TGCGCCAGCAGCCAACTCCTGACAGGGTACTATGGCTACACCTTC,CASSQLLTGYYGYTF
TRBJ2-3,TRBD2,.,TRBV4-3,TGCGCCAGCAGCCAAGACTCCACTCTAGCGGGGGGGCATATAGATACGCAGTATTTT,CASSQDSTLAGGHIDTQYF
TRBJ1-2,.,few,TRBV5-1,TGCGCCAGCAGCTTTTTATTCGAGGGCGCGAGTGGCTACACCTTC,CASSFLFEGASGYTF
TRBJ2-3,TRBD2,once,TRBV7-2,TGTGCCAGTAACCGAGCCCGGGGGGATCACACAGATACGCAGTATTTT,CASNRARGDHTDTQYF
TRBJ2-3,TRBD1,.,TRBV6-5,TGTGCCAGCAGCCTCTTGGGACAGAGCACAGATACGCAGTATTTT,CASSLLGQSTDTQYF
TRBJ2-1,TRBD2,.,TRBV7-3,TGTGCCAGCAGCCAAACAACTAGCGGGTACTACAATGAGCAGTTCTTC,CASSQTTSGYYNEQFF
TRBJ2-2,.,.,TRBV5-1,TGCGCCAGCAGCTTGCCGACTGCGAACACCGGGGAGCTGTTTTTT,CASSLPTANTGELFF
TRBJ2-3,TRBD2,.,TRBV4-2,TGTGCCAGCAGCCAAGTTGGGAGGGCCGGAACAGATACGCAGTATTTT,CASSQVGRAGTDTQYF
TRBJ1-2,.,.,TRBV18,TGTGCCAGCTCACCACCGGACCGAGCAGCGGCGGGCGGCTACACCTTC,CASSPPDRAAAGGYTF
TRBJ2-3,TRBD2,.,TRBV11-3,TGTGCCAGCAGCGCGGGCCTAGCGGAGAGCACAGATACGCAGTATTTT,CASSAGLAESTDTQYF
TRBJ1-1,.,.,TRBV5-6,TGTGCCAGCATCTTACTCGGGGAGGCGAAGACTGAAGCTTTCTTT,CASILLGEAKTEAFF
TRBJ2-3,TRBD1,.,TRBV29-1,TGCAGCGTTGAAGGACAGGGAAATACAGATACGCAGTATTTT,CSVEGQGNTDTQYF
TRBJ2-1,TRBD2,.,TRBV28,TGTGCCAGCAGTTGGACTAGCGGCTCCTACAATGAGCAGTTCTTC,CASSWTSGSYNEQFF
TRBJ2-1,TRBD1,.,TRBV7-8,TGTGCCAGCAGCCGAGGACAGGACTACAATGAGCAGTTCTTC,CASSRGQDYNEQFF
TRBJ2-4,.,.,TRBV6-1,TGTGCCAGCAGTGAAGACTACAGGTCTTCTTTGAGGGCCAAAAACATTCAGTACTTC,CASSEDYRSSLRAKNIQYF
TRBJ1-2,TRBD1,.,TRBV13,TGTGCCAGCAGCTTGGACAGGGCTGGGGGCTACACCTTC,CASSLDRAGGYTF
TRBJ2-5,.,.,TRBV5-6,TGTGCCAGCAGCCAGGGACACCACCAAGAGACCCAGTACTTC,CASSQGHHQETQYF
TRBJ2-3,TRBD2,.,TRBV7-2,TGTGCCAGCAGCTTCCTAGCGGGAGCCGTCGTAAGTACGCAGTATTTT,CASSFLAGAVVSTQYF
TRBJ1-4,.,once,TRBV4-1,TGCGCCAGCAGCCAATTTCCCCGAAAACTGTTTTTT,CASSQFPRKLFF
TRBJ1-4,TRBD1,.,TRBV9,TGTGCCAGCAGCGCGACAGGGACGCCTAATGAAAAACTGTTTTTT,CASSATGTPNEKLFF
TRBJ2-4,TRBD1,once,TRBV13,TGTGCCAGCAGCTTAGGCGGGACAGGGTCCCGCATTCAGTACTTC,CASSLGGTGSRIQYF
TRBJ2-2,TRBD1,once,TRBV5-1,TGCGCCAGCAGCTTACCCGGGACAGGGTCCACCGGGGAGCTGTTTTTT,CASSLPGTGSTGELFF
TRBJ2-2,.,once,TRBV5-1,TGCGCCAGCAGATTACAGGGCTTGAACACCGGGGAGCTGTTTTTT,CASRLQGLNTGELFF
TRBJ2-3,.,.,TRBV9,TGTGCCAGCAGCGTCAACAGGGTAGGAGATACGCAGTATTTT,CASSVNRVGDTQYF
TRBJ2-3,TRBD1,once,TRBV4-2,TGTGCCAGCAGCCAGGCCCCCGGGACAGGTATGACAGATACGCAGTATTTT,CASSQAPGTGMTDTQYF
TRBJ2-5,.,.,TRBV5-1,TGCGCCAGCAGCCCCGGTTCTATCCAAGAGACCCAGTACTTC,CASSPGSIQETQYF
TRBJ2-1,.,.,TRBV7-6,TGTGCCAGCAGTTCCCCTAATGAGCAGTTCTTC,CASSSPNEQFF
TRBJ2-1,TRBD1,.,TRBV4-3,TGCGCCAGCAGCCCCTCTCGGGCAGGGGGAAACAATGAGCAGTTCTTC,CASSPSRAGGNNEQFF
TRBJ2-7,TRBD2,few,TRBV4-2,TGTGCCAGCAGCCAAGGGTCAAGCGGGATCCAGGCCTACGAGCAGTACTTC,CASSQGSSGIQAYEQYF
TRBJ2-2,TRBD2,once,TRBV11-1,TGTGCCAGCAGCCCAGCGACTAGCGTGGCTGGCACCGGGGAGCTGTTTTTT,CASSPATSVAGTGELFF
TRBJ2-3,.,.,TRBV5-1,TGCGCCAGCAGCTTGCATCTCGCTAGGACAGATACGCAGTATTTT,CASSLHLARTDTQYF
TRBJ2-6,.,.,TRBV7-2,TGTGCCAGCAGCTTAGTAATCCTCGAGGGGGCCAACGTCCTGACTTTC,CASSLVILEGANVLTF
TRBJ2-4,.,few,TRBV5-8,TGTGCCAGCAGCTTTGGCGGAGCCAAAAACATTCAGTACTTC,CASSFGGAKNIQYF
TRBJ2-3,TRBD2,.,TRBV30,TGTGCCTGGAGTGTACTTAGCGGGATGAGAGATACGCAGTATTTT,CAWSVLSGMRDTQYF
TRBJ1-6,.,.,TRBV5-1,TGCGCCAGCAGCTCGGAGACAGTTAATTCACCCCTCCACTTT,CASSSETVNSPLHF
TRBJ1-2,.,.,TRBV21-1,TGTGCCAGCAGCCCACGACAGGGGGATTATGGCTACACCTTC,CASSPRQGDYGYTF
TRBJ1-5,.,.,TRBV6-4,TGTGCCAGCAGTTTCGGGGATGGCGGGGAGGGTCAGCCCCAGCATTTT,CASSFGDGGEGQPQHF
TRBJ2-5,TRBD2,.,TRBV2,TGTGCCAGCAGATCGACTAGCGTCGGGACCCAGTACTTC,CASRSTSVGTQYF
TRBJ1-1,.,once,TRBV4-3,TGCGCCAGCAGCAGTGACTGGCTCCGGGGTTCTGAAGCTTTCTTT,CASSSDWLRGSEAFF
TRBJ1-1,.,.,TRBV27,TGTGCCAGCAGTTGGCGGGCTGGGAACACTGAAGCTTTCTTT,CASSWRAGNTEAFF
TRBJ1-4,.,.,TRBV7-2,TGTGCCAGCAGGCGCCAGGGTTTGACTAATGAAAAACTGTTTTTT,CASRRQGLTNEKLFF
TRBJ2-7,TRBD1,.,TRBV2,TGTGCCTGCAACGCCCCACAGGGGGCGGGGTACGAGCAGTACTTC,CACNAPQGAGYEQYF